This T cell receptor beta chain was documented in a study of T cell repertoires in cytomegalovirus infection. This clonotype was detected many times. Looked up from germline, CDR1 is SGHTA and CDR2 is FQGNSA. The CDR3 has 16 residues. Germline trimming cut 0 bases from V and 4 bases from J; bases unmatched to any gene: 8. TCRdb recomputed calls from the reads with MiXCR, one row per CDR3 protein. The sample includes approximately 260,000 distinct CDR3 sequences, around 15% of them seen just once. This clonotype originated in a human donor in good health (CMV status not recorded). Some clones in this sample may be carry-over from other donors' samples. Sequencing input: CD8+ T cells from PBMCs. The chain uses TRBV7-2 and TRBJ1-2; 7 bases are a match to TRBD1. In nucleotides, the CDR3 is TGTGCCAGCAGCTTAGCGGCGGACAGGATTGCCTATGGCTACACCTTC. Translated, it gives CASSLAADRIAYGYTF.